The clone carrying this T cell receptor beta chain was seen a handful of times. The record originates from a study of blood T cell repertoires in COVID-19. Study details: The analysed material was cDNA or gDNA that came from T cells, B-cell-depleted T cells, or PBMCs.

Clones were sequenced by immunoSEQ multiplex PCR, and TCRdb holds only the in-frame ones, with some missing. The sample carries 350,000 to 450,000 clones, over 75% recorded once. There are 12 residues in the CDR3. Germline CDR1 reads SGHAT; CDR2 reads FQNNGV. The V and J ends lost 8 bases and 6 bases respectively, with 13 bases between them. The TCR comes from a woman in her forties with COVID-19, enrolled during active disease. Sequencing was performed on peripheral blood. The V gene is TRBV11-2, the J gene TRBJ1-2, with D possibly TRBD1 on 5 matching bases. CDR3: CASRRGKDGYTF. CDR3 sequence (DNA): TGTGCCAGCCGGAGGGGCAAGGATGGCTACACCTTC.